These 8 T cell receptor beta chains were all obtained from the same sample, sequenced in a study of siplizumab effects on memory and regulatory T cells (dated by TCRdb to between 2018 and 2021). Receptors were amplified or captured by the immunoSEQ multiplex PCR assay. TCRdb limited this immuneACCESS table to in-frame rearrangements with V and J called. A share of clones is missing; checked studies link under half to unresolved V genes, and the rest is unexplained. For this sample there are tens of thousands of clones; nearly 95% appear just once. The top ten clonotypes cover roughly 17% of the sample. Sequenced input: CD8+ T cells sorted from blood. Receptors were obtained from a human donor in good health.

This clone was counted once. CDR3: CASSPLSGEETQYF. Here the CDR3 DNA reads TGTGCCAGCAGTCCTCTGAGCGGGGAAGAGACCCAGTACTTC. The chain couples TRBV27 to TRBJ2-5; TRBD2 matches at 7 bases. CDR3 length: 14 residues. Germline-derived CDR1 and CDR2 are MNHEY and SMNVEV (reference sequence). V lost 5 bases, J lost 3 bases, and 6 bases stayed unmatched.

V usage is TRBV30 and J usage is TRBJ2-7; D is possibly TRBD1 (5 bases). Germline V gene data show CDR1 as GTSNPN and CDR2 as SVGIG (reference sequence). Between the trimmed V and J ends, which lost 0 bases and 6 bases, there was a span of 12 bases. This CDR3 has 13 residues. The CDR3 region has the DNA TGTGCCTGGAGTGTAGGGGATGGGCTCGAGCAGTACTTC. Encoded protein: CAWSVGDGLEQYF. Supplemented by reference TRBV30 and TRBJ2-7, the full variable domain reads SQTIHQWPATLVQPVGSPLSLECTVEGTSNPNLYWYRQAAGRGLQLLFYSVGIGQISSEVPQNLSASRPQDRQFILSSKKLLLSDSGFYLCAWSVGDGLEQYFGPGTRLTVT.

About this clone: The same CDR3 can be traced to other DNA sequences in this sample. DNA for the CDR3: TGCGCCAGCAGCTCGGGGGTTGGGGGTACCTACGAGCAGTACTTC. Residues: CASSSGVGGTYEQYF. The chain recombines TRBV5-1 with TRBJ2-7; tentative D call: TRBD2 (6 bases). CDR3 length: 15 residues. The V and J ends lost 3 bases and 2 bases respectively, with 15 bases between them. CDR1 is SGHRS and CDR2 is YFSETQ in the germline V gene.

V usage is TRBV30 and J usage is TRBJ2-7; D is unclear. The CDR3 runs 13 residues. V was cut by 4 bases and J by 3 bases, with 13 bases left in between. Germline CDR1 GTSNPN, CDR2 SVGIG (reference sequence). CDR3 amino acids: CAWNLGSSYEQYF. CDR3 in DNA: TGTGCCTGGAACCTAGGGTCAAGCTACGAGCAGTACTTC.

V gene TRBV7-9 combines with J gene TRBJ2-5; TRBD2 matches at 13 bases. The better agreement between TRBJ2-7 and the DNA end casts doubt on the J call. Germline V gives CDR1 SEHNR, CDR2 FQNEAQ (reference sequence). The CDR3 loop spans 16 amino acids. CDR3 DNA: TGTGCCAGCAACAAAGTGCGGACTAGCGGGAGAATCGAGCAGTACTTC. Its translation: CASNKVRTSGRIEQYF.

The chain combines TRBV7-8 with TRBJ2-7; D is possibly TRBD1 (5 bases). CDR1 is SGHVS and CDR2 is FQNEAQ in the germline V gene. The V and J ends lost 1 base and 4 bases respectively, with 14 bases between them. CDR3 length: 15 residues. DNA of the CDR3: TGTGCCAGCAGCTTAGTAATCCGTGGGGCTTACGAGCAGTACTTC. Amino acid sequence: CASSLVIRGAYEQYF.

V is TRBV19 and J is TRBJ2-3; 9 positions agree with TRBD2. Per the germline V gene, CDR1 is LNHDA and CDR2 is SQIVND (reference sequence). The V segment lost 5 bases and the J segment 5 bases; nucleotides outside the gene matches: 8. The CDR3 sequence is 15 residues long. CDR3 residues: CASSSVAGDRDTQYF. Here the CDR3 DNA reads TGTGCCAGTAGTTCAGTAGCGGGAGATCGAGATACGCAGTATTTT.

V is TRBV14 and J is TRBJ2-7, with 9 bases lining up with TRBD2. Germline CDR1 SGHDN, CDR2 FVKESK. V lost 4 bases and J lost 3; bases outside the gene matches: 7. The CDR3 covers 15 residues. Here the CDR3 reads CASSRTSGPNYEQYF. CDR3 in DNA: TGTGCCAGCAGCCGAACTAGCGGGCCAAACTACGAGCAGTACTTC.